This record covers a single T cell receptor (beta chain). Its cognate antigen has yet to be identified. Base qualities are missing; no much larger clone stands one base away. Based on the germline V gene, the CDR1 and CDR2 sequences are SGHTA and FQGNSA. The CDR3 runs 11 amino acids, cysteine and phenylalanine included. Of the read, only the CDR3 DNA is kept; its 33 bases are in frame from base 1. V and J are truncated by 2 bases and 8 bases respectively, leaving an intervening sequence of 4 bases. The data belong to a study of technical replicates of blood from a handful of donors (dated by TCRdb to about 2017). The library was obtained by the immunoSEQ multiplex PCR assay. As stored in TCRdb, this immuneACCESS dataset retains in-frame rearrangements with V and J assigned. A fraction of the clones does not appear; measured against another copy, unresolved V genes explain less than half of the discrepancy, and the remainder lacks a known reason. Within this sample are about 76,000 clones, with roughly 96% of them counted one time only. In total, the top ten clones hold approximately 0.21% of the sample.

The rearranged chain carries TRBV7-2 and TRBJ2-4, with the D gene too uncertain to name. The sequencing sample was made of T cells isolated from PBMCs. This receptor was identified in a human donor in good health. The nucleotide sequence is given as TGTGCCAGCAGCTTAACGGACATTCAGTACTTC. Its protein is CASSLTDIQYF.